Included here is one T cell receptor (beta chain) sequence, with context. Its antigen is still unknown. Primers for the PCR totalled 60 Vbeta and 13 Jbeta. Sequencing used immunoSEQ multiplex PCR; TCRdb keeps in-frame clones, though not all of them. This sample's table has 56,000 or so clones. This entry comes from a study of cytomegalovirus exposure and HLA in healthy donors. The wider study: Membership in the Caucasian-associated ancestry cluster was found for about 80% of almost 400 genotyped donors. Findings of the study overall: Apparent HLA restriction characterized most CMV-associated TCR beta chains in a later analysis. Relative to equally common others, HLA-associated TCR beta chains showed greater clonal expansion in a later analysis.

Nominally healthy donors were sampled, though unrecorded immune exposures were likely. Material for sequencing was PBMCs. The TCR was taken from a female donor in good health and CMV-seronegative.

The CDR3 here is CASSLLRGHGYTF. The CDR3 DNA sequence: TGCGCCAGCAGCTTGTTGAGGGGGCACGGCTACACCTTC. V gene TRBV5-1 combines with J gene TRBJ1-2; TRBD1 matches at 7 bases. Germline V gene lookup returns CDR1 SGHRS and CDR2 YFSETQ. Germline trimming cut 1 base from V and 8 bases from J; bases unmatched to any gene: 5. The CDR3 runs to 13 residues.